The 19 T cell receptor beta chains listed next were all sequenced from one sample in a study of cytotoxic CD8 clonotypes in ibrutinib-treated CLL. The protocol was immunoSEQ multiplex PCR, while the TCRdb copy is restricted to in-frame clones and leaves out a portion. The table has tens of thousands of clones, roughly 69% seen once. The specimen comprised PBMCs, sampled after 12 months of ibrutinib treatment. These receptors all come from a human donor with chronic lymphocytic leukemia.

The CDR3 DNA is TGCGCCAGCAGCCCCAACGAATCGGGCGAGCAGTACTTC. Its translation: CASSPNESGEQYF. The chain is built from TRBV5-1 and TRBJ2-7; D gene uncertain. This CDR3 has 13 amino acids. V was trimmed by 4 bases and J by 6 bases, leaving 14 bases between them. The germline V gene has CDR1 SGHRS and CDR2 YFSETQ.

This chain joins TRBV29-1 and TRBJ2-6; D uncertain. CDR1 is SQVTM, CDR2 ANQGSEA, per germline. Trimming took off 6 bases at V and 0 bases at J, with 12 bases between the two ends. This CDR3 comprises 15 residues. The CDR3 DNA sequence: TGCAGCGTCCCTGGGGTTAGCTCTGGGGCCAACGTCCTGACTTTC. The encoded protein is CSVPGVSSGANVLTF. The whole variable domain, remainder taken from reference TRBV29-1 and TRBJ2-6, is SAVISQKPSRDICQRGTSLTIQCQVDSQVTMMFWYRQQPGQSLTLIATANQGSEATYESGFVIDKFPISRPNLTFSTLTVSNMSPEDSSIYLCSVPGVSSGANVLTFGAGSRLTVL.

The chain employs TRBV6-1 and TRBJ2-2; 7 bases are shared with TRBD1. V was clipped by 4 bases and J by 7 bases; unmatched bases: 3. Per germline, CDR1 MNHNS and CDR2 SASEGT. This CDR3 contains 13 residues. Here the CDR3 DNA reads TGTGCCAGCAGTGGGACAGGTGTCGGGGAGCTGTTTTTT. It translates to CASSGTGVGELFF.

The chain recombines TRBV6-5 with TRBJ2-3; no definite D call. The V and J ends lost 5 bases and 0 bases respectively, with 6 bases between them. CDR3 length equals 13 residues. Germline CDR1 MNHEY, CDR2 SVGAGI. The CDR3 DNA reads TGTGCCAGCAGTATATCTAGCACAGATACGCAGTATTTT. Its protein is CASSISSTDTQYF.

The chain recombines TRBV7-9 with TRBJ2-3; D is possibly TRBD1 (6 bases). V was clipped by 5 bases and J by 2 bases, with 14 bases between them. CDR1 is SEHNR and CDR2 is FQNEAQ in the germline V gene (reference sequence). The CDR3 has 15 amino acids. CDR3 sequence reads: CASSGRQVTTDTQYF. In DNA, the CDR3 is TGTGCCAGCAGCGGACGACAGGTCACCACAGATACGCAGTATTTT. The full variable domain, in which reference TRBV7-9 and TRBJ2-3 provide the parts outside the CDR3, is DTGVSQNPRHKITKRGQNVTFRCDPISEHNRLYWYRQTLGQGPEFLTYFQNEAQLEKSRLLSDRFSAERPKGSFSTLEIQRTEQGDSAMYLCASSGRQVTTDTQYFGPGTRLTVL.

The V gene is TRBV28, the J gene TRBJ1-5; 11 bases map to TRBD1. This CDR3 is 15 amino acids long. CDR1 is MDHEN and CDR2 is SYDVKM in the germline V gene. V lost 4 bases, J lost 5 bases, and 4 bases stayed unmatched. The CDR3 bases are TGTGCCAGCAGTTCGGGACAGGGGGTGGATCAGCCCCAGCATTTT. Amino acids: CASSSGQGVDQPQHF.

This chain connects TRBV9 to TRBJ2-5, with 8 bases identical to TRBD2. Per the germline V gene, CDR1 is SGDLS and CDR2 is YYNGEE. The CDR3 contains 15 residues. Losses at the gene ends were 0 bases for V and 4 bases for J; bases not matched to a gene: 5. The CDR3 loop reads CASSVGREVIETQYF. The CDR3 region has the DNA TGTGCCAGCAGCGTAGGGCGGGAGGTGATAGAGACCCAGTACTTC.

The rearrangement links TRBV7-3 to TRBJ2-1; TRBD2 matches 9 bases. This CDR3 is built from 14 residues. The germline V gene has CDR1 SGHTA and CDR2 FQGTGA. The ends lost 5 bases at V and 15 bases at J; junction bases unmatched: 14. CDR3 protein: CASSPGASGIPVFF. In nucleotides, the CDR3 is TGTGCCAGCAGCCCCGGGGCTAGCGGGATCCCGGTGTTCTTC.

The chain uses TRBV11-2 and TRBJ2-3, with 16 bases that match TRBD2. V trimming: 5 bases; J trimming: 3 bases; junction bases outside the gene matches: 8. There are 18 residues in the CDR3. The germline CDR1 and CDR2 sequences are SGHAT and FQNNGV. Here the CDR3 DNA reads TGTGCCAGCAGCGGGTCGGGACTAGCGGGAGGGCCGACAGATACGCAGTATTTT. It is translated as CASSGSGLAGGPTDTQYF.

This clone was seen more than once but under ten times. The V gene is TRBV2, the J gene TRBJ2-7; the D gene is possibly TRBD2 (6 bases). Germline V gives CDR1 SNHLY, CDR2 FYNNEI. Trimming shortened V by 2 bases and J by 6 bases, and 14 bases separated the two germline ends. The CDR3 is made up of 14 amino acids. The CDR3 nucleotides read TGTGCCAGCAGTGAACGGGAGCTCTTGCTCGAGCAGTACTTC. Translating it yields CASSERELLLEQYF.

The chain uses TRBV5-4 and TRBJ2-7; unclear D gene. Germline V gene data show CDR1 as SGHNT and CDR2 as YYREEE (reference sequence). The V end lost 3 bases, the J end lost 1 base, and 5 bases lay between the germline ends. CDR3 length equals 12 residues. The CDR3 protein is CASSSASYEQYF. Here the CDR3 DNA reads TGTGCCAGCAGCTCAGCTTCCTACGAGCAGTACTTC.

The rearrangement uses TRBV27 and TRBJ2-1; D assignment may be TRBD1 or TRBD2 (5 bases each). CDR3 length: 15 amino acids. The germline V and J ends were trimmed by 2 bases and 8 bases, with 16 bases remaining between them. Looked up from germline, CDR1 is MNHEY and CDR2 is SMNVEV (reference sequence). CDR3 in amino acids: CASSLRGWGSDEQFF. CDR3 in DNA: TGTGCCAGCAGTTTACGCGGCTGGGGGAGCGATGAGCAGTTCTTC.

The CDR3, as DNA: TGTGCCAGCAGAGGGCAGGGCTATTATGGCTACACCTTC. Its translation: CASRGQGYYGYTF. The chain recombines TRBV28 with TRBJ1-2, with a possible D match to TRBD1 (5 bases). Per germline, CDR1 MDHEN and CDR2 SYDVKM. This CDR3 comprises 13 residues. V lost 6 bases and J lost 5, with 13 bases in between.

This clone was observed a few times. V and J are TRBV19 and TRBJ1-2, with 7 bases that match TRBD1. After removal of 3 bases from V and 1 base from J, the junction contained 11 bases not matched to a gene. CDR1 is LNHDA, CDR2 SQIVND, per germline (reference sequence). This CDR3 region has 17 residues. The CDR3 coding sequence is TGTGCCAGTAGTATCGAGGGGGCGCAGAAACGTAACTATGGCTACACCTTC. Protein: CASSIEGAQKRNYGYTF.

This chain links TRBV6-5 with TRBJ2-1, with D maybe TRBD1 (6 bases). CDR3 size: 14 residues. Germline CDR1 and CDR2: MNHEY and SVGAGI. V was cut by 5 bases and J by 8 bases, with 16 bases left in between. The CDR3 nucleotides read TGTGCCAGCAGTGGCGGACAGATCGGGGATGAGCAGTTCTTC. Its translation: CASSGGQIGDEQFF.

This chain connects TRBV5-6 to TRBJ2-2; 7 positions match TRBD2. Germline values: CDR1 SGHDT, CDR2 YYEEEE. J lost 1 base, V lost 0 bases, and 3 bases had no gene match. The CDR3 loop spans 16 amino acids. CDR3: CASSLVSGGNTGELFF. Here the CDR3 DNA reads TGTGCCAGCAGCTTGGTCTCGGGGGGGAACACCGGGGAGCTGTTTTTT.

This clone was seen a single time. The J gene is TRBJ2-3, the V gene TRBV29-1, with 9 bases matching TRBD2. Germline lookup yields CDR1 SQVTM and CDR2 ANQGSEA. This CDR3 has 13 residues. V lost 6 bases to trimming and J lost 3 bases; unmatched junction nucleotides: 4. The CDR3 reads CSVASGRTDTQYF. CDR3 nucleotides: TGCAGCGTGGCGAGCGGGAGGACAGATACGCAGTATTTT.

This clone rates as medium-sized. Here the CDR3 DNA reads TGTGCCAGCACCTACACCTTGGGGCAGGGCGATGTTTATGGCTACACCTTC. The encoded protein is CASTYTLGQGDVYGYTF. The chain uses TRBV2 and TRBJ1-2; the D gene is possibly TRBD1 (5 bases). CDR1 and CDR2 (germline): SNHLY, FYNNEI. Trimming took 7 bases from V and 5 from J, leaving 26 bases between them. This CDR3 has 17 residues. Based on the CDR3 plus reference TRBV2 and TRBJ1-2, the full variable domain is EPEVTQTPSHQVTQMGQEVILRCVPISNHLYFYWYRQILGQKVEFLVSFYNNEISEKSEIFDDQFSVERPDGSNFTLKIRSTKLEDSAMYFCASTYTLGQGDVYGYTFGSGTRLTVV.

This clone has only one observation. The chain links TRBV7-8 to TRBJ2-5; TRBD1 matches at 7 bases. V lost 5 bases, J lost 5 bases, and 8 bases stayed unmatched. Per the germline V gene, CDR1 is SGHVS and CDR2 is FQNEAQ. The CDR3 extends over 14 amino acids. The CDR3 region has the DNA TGTGCCAGCAGCCTCATACGACAGGGCGAGACCCAGTACTTC. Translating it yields CASSLIRQGETQYF.